This TCR beta chain derives from a study of response to subunit inactivated influenza vaccine. Overall study findings and caveats: The authors suggested that every seasonal influenza vaccination recruits few new T cells.

TCRdb itself ran the RT-PCR reads through MiXCR, one entry per CDR3 protein. The profile shows 550,000 to 800,000 distinct CDR3 sequences, 14% of them singletons. This clonotype was counted at least ten times. Its matching antigen is unknown. The CDR3 runs 13 residues. The ends were cut back, 1 base at V and 7 bases at J, with 10 bases in the middle. This rearrangement joins TRBV12-3 or TRBV12-4 to TRBJ1-2, with D uncertain. The specimen comprised PBMCs from blood, sampled around two weeks before vaccination. The TCR was taken from a man aged 50 to 59 who received an inactivated influenza vaccine. As DNA, the CDR3 is TGTGCCAGCAGTTTAGGGCTGGCCCCTGGCTACACCTTC. It translates to CASSLGLAPGYTF.